This TCR beta chain was captured in a study of blood T cell repertoires in COVID-19. TCRdb's table, derived via immunoSEQ multiplex PCR, lists solely in-frame clones and lacks some. Among under 95,000 clones, around 90% were seen once, and the ten largest hold 5% to 6.5%. The germline V gene encodes CDR1 MNHNS and CDR2 SASEGT. The V and J ends lost 3 bases and 2 bases, in that order; junction bases with no gene match: 5. This CDR3 is built from 15 residues. The sequence was obtained from a man between 60 and 75 years old with acute or convalescent COVID-19. This chain connects TRBV6-1 to TRBJ2-7; 9 positions agree with TRBD1. Sequencing was carried out using peripheral blood. CDR3 sequence: CASSEGTGKTYEQYF. DNA of the CDR3: TGTGCCAGCAGTGAGGGGACAGGGAAAACCTACGAGCAGTACTTC.